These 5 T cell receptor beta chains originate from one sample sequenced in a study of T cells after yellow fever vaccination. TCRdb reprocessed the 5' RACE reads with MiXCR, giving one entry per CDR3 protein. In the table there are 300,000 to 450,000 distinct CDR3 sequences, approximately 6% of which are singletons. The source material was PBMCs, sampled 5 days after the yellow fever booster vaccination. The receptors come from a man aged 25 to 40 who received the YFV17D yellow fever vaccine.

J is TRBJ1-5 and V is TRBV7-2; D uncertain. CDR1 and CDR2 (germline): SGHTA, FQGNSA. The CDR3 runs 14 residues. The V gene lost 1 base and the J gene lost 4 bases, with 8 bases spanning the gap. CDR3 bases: TGTGCCAGCAGCTTAGTCCCCGATAATCAGCCCCAGCATTTT. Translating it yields CASSLVPDNQPQHF.

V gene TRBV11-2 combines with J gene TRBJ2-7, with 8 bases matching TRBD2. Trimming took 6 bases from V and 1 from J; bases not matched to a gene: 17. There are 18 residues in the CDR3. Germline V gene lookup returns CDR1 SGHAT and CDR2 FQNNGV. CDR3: CASRGGGGGRDGSYEQYF. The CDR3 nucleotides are TGTGCCAGCAGGGGCGGCGGCGGGGGGCGGGACGGGTCCTACGAGCAGTACTTC.

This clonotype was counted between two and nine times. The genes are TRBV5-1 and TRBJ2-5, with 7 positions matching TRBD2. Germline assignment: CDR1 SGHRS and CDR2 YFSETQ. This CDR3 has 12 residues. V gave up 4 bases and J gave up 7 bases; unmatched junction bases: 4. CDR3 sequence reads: CASSPSSGTQYF. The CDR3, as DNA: TGCGCCAGCAGCCCCTCTAGCGGGACCCAGTACTTC.

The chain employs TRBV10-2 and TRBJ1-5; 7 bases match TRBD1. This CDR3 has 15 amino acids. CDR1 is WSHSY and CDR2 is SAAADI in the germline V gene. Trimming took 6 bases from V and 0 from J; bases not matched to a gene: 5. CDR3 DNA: TGCGCCAGCAGCGGGACAGCCTATAGCAATCAGCCCCAGCATTTT. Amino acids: CASSGTAYSNQPQHF.

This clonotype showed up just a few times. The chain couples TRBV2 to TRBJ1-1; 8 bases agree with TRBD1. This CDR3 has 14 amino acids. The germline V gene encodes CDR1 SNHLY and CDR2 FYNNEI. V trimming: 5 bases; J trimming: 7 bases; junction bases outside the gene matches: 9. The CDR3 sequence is CASSKGQAPYEAFF. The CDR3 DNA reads TGTGCCAGCAGTAAGGGACAGGCGCCCTATGAAGCTTTCTTT. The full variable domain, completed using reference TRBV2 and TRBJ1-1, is EPEVTQTPSHQVTQMGQEVILRCVPISNHLYFYWYRQILGQKVEFLVSFYNNEISEKSEIFDDQFSVERPDGSNFTLKIRSTKLEDSAMYFCASSKGQAPYEAFFGQGTRLTVV.